This T cell receptor (beta chain) was obtained from a study of shared clonotypes between healthy human individuals. Notes on the study in general: Naive subsets, compared against memory subsets, generally had larger estimated richness values. Incomplete sequencing of sorted subsets was indicated by rarefaction despite large depth.

The table came from immunoSEQ multiplex PCR; TCRdb's copy has only in-frame clones and leaves some out. The sample contains more than 2 million clones, about 94% of which appear only once. Terminally differentiated effector memory CD45RA+ cells were left out of the naive CD8 fraction, which was CD45RO-negative and positively selected for CCR7. Germline CDR1 MNHEY, CDR2 SMNVEV (reference sequence). The CDR3 consists of 14 residues. With V trimmed by 5 bases and J by 0 bases, 4 bases remained unmatched. Concerning this clone: The antigen remains unidentified.

V and J are TRBV27 and TRBJ2-7; TRBD1 matches 7 bases. The sequenced sample was naive CD8+ T cells from PBMCs. This clonotype was sampled from a man between 18 and 35 years old in good health. Some clones in this sample may be carry-over from other donors' samples. The CDR3 loop reads CASSPAGGSYEQYF. The CDR3 nucleotides read TGTGCCAGCAGTCCGGCAGGGGGCTCCTACGAGCAGTACTTC.